This T cell receptor (beta chain) was identified during a study of shared clonotypes between healthy human individuals. Ten immunoSEQ deep assay plates were used by the authors to sequence unsorted PBMC DNA. Repertoires were generated with immunoSEQ multiplex PCR, while TCRdb's copy carries only in-frame clones and drops some. The table has 520,000 or so clones, 79% seen once. Every donor was a Caucasian adult from Nashville, Tennessee. This clone showed up many times. The V segment lost 2 bases and the J segment 4 bases; nucleotides outside the gene matches: 3. The germline gives CDR1 MRHNA, CDR2 SNTAGT. CDR3 size: 14 residues.

The source is a woman in her thirties or forties in good health. Some clones in this sample may be carry-over from other donors' samples. The chain recombines TRBV6-4 with TRBJ2-3; TRBD2 matches 7 bases. The sequencing input was PBMCs. CDR3 bases: TGTGCCAGCAGTGACGGGGAGGGGTCAGATACGCAGTATTTT. Protein: CASSDGEGSDTQYF.